The 9 T cell receptor beta chains in this list originate from one sample, sequenced in a study of graft-versus-host responses after intestinal transplantation (dated by TCRdb to 2020 to 2023). No antigens are known for them. Library preparation employed the immunoSEQ multiplex PCR assay. TCRdb holds this immuneACCESS table with in-frame rearrangements only. Some clones are missing; in checked studies, unresolved V genes explain under half, and the rest has no known cause. This sample lists roughly 99,000 clones; under 95% were detected once. The top ten clonotypes cover about 0.073% of the sample. The time point label, read with the paper, signifies: cells obtained before transplantation from donor or recipient. Sample: unstimulated CD8+ T cells sorted from spleen or lymph node cells, taken before transplant. Receptors originate from a human donor who was the organ donor for an intestinal transplant.

The chain couples TRBV27 to TRBJ2-7; 8 positions agree with TRBD2. Unmatched junction bases numbered 9, after V lost 6 bases and J lost 5 bases. Looked up from germline, CDR1 is MNHEY and CDR2 is SMNVEV (reference sequence). The CDR3 extends over 14 amino acids. As DNA, the CDR3 is TGTGCCAGCAGGCCCCGGGGGGGCCTGAACGAGCAGTACTTC. The encoded protein is CASRPRGGLNEQYF.

V gene TRBV6-1 combines with J gene TRBJ2-1; 8 nucleotides line up with TRBD2. CDR3 length equals 16 residues. Germline CDR1 MNHNS, CDR2 SASEGT. The V segment lost 1 base and the J segment 0 bases; nucleotides outside the gene matches: 2. The CDR3 DNA sequence: TGTGCCAGCAGTGAAGATAGCGGGATCTCCTACAATGAGCAGTTCTTC. This translates into CASSEDSGISYNEQFF.

The chain carries TRBV7-9 and TRBJ1-1; no clear D gene. The CDR3 length is 13 residues. Germline V gives CDR1 SEHNR, CDR2 FQNEAQ (reference sequence). V lost 8 bases to trimming and J lost 3 bases, with 13 bases between them. The CDR3 reads CASGYDTDTEAFF. CDR3 sequence (DNA): TGTGCCAGCGGGTATGACACGGACACTGAAGCTTTCTTT.

This chain joins TRBV4-1 and TRBJ1-1, with D tentatively TRBD1 (5 bases). The CDR3 loop spans 13 amino acids. Germline assignment: CDR1 MGHRA and CDR2 YSYEKL. Trimming left V 1 base short and J 4 bases short, with 7 bases between. The CDR3 coding sequence is TGCGCCAGCAGCCAAGTAAGGGGCACTGAAGCTTTCTTT. This encodes CASSQVRGTEAFF.

This chain uses TRBV13 with TRBJ2-7; weak D call: TRBD2 (6 bases). The V end was cut by 3 bases, the J end by 0 bases, with 9 bases between. This CDR3 is 14 amino acids long. In germline, CDR1 is PRHDT, CDR2 FYEKMQ (reference sequence). DNA for the CDR3: TGTGCCAGCAGCTTCCGGGGGAGCTCCTACGAGCAGTACTTC. Protein: CASSFRGSSYEQYF.

V usage is TRBV5-8 and J usage is TRBJ2-7; tentatively, D is TRBD1 (5 bases). V lost 0 bases, J lost 11 bases, and 12 bases lay in between. The V gene's germline CDR1 is SGHTS and CDR2 YDEGEE. CDR3 length: 12 amino acids. The CDR3 nucleotides read TGTGCCAGCAGCTTGGATGACAGAATCAAGTACTTC. It codes for CASSLDDRIKYF.

This chain joins TRBV6-1 and TRBJ2-7; no clear D gene. The CDR3 covers 17 residues. V was pared by 2 bases and J by 1 base, with 18 bases between. The germline CDR1 and CDR2 sequences are MNHNS and SASEGT. The CDR3 DNA follows: TGTGCCAGCAGTGAACTGAACAGCCGCCGTATATCCTACGAGCAGTACTTC. Translated: CASSELNSRRISYEQYF.

This clone was seen once. CDR3 protein: CASSEGPQDSNQPQHF. The CDR3 DNA is TGTGCCAGCAGTGAAGGTCCACAAGATAGCAATCAGCCCCAGCATTTT. The V and J genes are TRBV2 and TRBJ1-5; no firm D call. CDR1 and CDR2 from the germline V gene are SNHLY and FYNNEI. Trimming removed 1 base at V and 0 bases at J, with 10 bases between. The CDR3 covers 16 residues.

The J gene is TRBJ2-1, the V gene TRBV9; tentatively, D is TRBD2 (5 bases). Deletions cut 1 base from V and 3 bases from J, with 11 bases between. This CDR3 comprises 15 residues. The germline V gene has CDR1 SGDLS and CDR2 YYNGEE. The CDR3 sequence is CASSVYGTSYNEQFF. The DNA for the CDR3 is TGTGCCAGCAGCGTATATGGCACTAGCTACAATGAGCAGTTCTTC.